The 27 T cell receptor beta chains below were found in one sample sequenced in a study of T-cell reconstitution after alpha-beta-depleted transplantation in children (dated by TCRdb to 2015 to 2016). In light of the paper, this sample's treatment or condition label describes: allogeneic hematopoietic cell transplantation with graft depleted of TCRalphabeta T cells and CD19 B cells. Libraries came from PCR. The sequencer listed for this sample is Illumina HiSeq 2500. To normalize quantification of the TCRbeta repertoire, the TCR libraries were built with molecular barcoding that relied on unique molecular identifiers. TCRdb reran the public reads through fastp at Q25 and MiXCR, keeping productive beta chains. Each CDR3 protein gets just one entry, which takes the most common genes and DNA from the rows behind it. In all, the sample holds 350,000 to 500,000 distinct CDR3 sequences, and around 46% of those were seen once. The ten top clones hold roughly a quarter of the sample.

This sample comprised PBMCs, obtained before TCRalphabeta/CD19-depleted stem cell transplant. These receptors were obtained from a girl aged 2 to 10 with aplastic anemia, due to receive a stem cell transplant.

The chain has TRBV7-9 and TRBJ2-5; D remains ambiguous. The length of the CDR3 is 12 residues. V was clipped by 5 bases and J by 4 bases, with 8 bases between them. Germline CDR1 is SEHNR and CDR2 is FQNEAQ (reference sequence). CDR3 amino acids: CASSRPLETQYF. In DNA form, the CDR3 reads TGTGCCAGCAGCCGGCCATTAGAGACCCAGTACTTC.

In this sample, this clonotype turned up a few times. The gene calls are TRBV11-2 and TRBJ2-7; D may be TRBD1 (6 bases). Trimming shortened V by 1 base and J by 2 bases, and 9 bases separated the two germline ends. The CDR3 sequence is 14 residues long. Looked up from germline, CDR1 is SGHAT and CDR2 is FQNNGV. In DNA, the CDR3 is TGTGCCAGCAGCTTAGCCGGGACACCCTACGAGCAGTACTTC. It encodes CASSLAGTPYEQYF.

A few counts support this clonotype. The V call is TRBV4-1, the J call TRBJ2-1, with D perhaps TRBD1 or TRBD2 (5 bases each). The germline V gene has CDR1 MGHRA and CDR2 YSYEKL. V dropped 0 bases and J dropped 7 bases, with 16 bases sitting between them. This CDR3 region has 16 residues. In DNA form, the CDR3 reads TGCGCCAGCAGCCAAGATCAACAGGCGGGCACGAATGAGCAGTTCTTC. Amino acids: CASSQDQQAGTNEQFF.

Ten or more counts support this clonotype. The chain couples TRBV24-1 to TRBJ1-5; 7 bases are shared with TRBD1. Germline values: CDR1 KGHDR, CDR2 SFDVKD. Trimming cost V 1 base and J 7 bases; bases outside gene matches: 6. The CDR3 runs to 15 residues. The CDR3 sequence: CATSDFRGGGQPQHF. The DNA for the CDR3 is TGTGCCACCAGTGATTTTAGAGGGGGCGGGCAGCCCCAGCATTTT.

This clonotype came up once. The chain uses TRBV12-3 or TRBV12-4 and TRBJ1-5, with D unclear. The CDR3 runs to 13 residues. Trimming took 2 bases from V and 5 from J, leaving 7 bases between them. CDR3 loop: CASSLSVDQPQHF. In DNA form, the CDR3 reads TGTGCCAGCAGTTTAAGTGTCGATCAGCCCCAGCATTTT.

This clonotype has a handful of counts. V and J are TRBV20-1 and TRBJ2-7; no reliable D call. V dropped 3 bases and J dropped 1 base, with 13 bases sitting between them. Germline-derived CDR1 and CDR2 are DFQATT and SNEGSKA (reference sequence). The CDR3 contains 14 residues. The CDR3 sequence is CSASRLSRSYEQYF. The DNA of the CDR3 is TGCAGTGCTAGCCGCCTTAGCAGGTCCTACGAGCAGTACTTC.

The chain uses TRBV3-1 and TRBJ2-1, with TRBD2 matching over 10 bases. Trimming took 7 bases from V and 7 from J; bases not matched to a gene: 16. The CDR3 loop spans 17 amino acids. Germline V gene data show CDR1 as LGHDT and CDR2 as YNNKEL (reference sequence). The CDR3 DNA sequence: TGTGCCAGCACCCCACGGGGATCTGGGACTAGCGCAAATGAGCAGTTCTTC. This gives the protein CASTPRGSGTSANEQFF.

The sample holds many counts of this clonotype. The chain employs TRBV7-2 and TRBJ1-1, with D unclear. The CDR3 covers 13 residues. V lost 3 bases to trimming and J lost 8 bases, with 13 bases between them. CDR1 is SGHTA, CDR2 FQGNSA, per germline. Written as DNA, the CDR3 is TGTGCCAGCAGCTTTCATCGAGCAGCCGAAGCTTTCTTT. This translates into CASSFHRAAEAFF.

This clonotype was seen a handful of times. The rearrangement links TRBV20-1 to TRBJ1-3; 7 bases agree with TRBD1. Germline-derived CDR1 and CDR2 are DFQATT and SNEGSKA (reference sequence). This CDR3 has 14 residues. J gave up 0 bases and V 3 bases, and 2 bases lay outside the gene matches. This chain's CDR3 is CSARGTVSGNTIYF. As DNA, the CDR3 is TGCAGTGCTAGGGGGACAGTCTCTGGAAACACCATATATTTT.

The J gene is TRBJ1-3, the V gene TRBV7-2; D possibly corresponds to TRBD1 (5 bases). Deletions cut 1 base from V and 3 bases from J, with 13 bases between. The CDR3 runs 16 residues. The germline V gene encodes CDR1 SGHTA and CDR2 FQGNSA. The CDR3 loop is CASSLVPSGGGNTIYF. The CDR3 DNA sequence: TGTGCCAGCAGCTTAGTCCCGTCTGGGGGTGGAAACACCATATATTTT.

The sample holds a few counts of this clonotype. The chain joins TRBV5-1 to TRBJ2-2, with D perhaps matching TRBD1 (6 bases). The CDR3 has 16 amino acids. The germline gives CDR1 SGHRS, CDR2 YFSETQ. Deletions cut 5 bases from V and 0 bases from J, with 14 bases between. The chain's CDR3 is CASSRDRNTNTGELFF. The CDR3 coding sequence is TGCGCCAGCAGTCGCGACAGGAACACGAACACCGGGGAGCTGTTTTTT.

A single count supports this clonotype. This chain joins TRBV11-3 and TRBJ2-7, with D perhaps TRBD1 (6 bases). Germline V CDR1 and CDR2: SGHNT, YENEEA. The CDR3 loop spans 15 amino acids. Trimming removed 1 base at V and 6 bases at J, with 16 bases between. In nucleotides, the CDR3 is TGTGCCAGCAGCTTAGCATCAGGGGCAACGTCCGAGCAGTACTTC. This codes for CASSLASGATSEQYF.

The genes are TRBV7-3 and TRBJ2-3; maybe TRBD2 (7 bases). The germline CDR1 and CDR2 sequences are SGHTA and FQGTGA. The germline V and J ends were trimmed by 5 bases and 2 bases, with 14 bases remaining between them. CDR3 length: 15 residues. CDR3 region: CASSQGGASTDTQYF. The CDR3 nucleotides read TGTGCCAGCAGCCAAGGGGGGGCCTCCACAGATACGCAGTATTTT.

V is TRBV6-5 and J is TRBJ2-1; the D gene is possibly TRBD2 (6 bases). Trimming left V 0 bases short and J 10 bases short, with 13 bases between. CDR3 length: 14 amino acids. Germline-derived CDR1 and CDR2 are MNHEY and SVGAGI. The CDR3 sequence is CASSYSWDSEEQFF. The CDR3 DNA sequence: TGTGCCAGCAGTTACTCCTGGGACTCTGAGGAGCAGTTCTTC.

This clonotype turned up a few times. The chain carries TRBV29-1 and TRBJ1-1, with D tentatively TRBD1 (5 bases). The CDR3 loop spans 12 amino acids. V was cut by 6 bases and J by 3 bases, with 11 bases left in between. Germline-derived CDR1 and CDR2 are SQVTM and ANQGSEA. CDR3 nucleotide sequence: TGCAGCGTGGAAACAGGCGACACTGAAGCTTTCTTT. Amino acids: CSVETGDTEAFF.

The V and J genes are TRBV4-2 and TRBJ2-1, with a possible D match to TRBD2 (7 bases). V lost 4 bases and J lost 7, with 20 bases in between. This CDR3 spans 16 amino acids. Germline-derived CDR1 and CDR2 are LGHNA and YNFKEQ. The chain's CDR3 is CASSPLTRGGSNEQFF. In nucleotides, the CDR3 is TGTGCCAGCAGCCCACTCACTAGGGGGGGTTCGAATGAGCAGTTCTTC.

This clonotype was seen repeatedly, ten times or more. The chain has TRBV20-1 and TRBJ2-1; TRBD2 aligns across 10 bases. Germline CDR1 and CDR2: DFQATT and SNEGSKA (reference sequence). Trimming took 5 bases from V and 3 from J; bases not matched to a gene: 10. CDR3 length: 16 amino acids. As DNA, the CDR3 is TGCAGTGCTCACACCGGGACTAGCGACTACTACAATGAGCAGTTCTTC. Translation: CSAHTGTSDYYNEQFF.

The CDR3, as DNA: TGCAGTGCGGAGAACACCGGGGGGTATGGCTACACCTTC. As protein: CSAENTGGYGYTF. V gene TRBV20-1 combines with J gene TRBJ1-2; D is perhaps TRBD1 (5 bases). The CDR3 has 13 amino acids. The germline gives CDR1 DFQATT, CDR2 SNEGSKA (reference sequence). Trimming removed 6 bases at V and 5 bases at J, with 16 bases between.

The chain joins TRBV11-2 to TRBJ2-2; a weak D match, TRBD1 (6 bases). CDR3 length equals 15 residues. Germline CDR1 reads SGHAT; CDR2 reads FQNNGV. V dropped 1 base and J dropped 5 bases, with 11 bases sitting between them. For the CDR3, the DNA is TGTGCCAGCAGCTTAGTCGGGACACAGACCGGGGAGCTGTTTTTT. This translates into CASSLVGTQTGELFF. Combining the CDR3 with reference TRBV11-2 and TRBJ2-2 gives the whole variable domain EAGVAQSPRYKIIEKRQSVAFWCNPISGHATLYWYQQILGQGPKLLIQFQNNGVVDDSQLPKDRFSAERLKGVDSTLKIQPAKLEDSAVYLCASSLVGTQTGELFFGEGSRLTVL.

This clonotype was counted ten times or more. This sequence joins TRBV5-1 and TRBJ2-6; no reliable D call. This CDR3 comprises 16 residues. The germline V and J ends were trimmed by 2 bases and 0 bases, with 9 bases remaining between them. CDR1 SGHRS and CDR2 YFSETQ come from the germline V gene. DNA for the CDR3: TGCGCCAGCAGCTTTTATTTTTCCTCTGGGGCCAACGTCCTGACTTTC. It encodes CASSFYFSSGANVLTF.

DNA of the CDR3: TGTGCCATCAGTTCCGGGGCTTGGACCGGGGAGCTGTTTTTT. It codes for CAISSGAWTGELFF. The chain is built from TRBV10-3 and TRBJ2-2; perhaps D is TRBD1 or TRBD2 (5 bases each). This CDR3 region has 14 residues. Per germline, CDR1 ENHRY and CDR2 SYGVKD. V was shortened by 5 bases and J by 5 bases, with 12 bases between the two germline ends.

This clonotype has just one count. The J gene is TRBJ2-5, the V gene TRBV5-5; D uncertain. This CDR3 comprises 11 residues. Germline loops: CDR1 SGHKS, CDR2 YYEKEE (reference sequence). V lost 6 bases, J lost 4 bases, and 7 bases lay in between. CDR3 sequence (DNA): TGTGCCAGCACCCTTGCAGAGACCCAGTACTTC. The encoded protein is CASTLAETQYF.

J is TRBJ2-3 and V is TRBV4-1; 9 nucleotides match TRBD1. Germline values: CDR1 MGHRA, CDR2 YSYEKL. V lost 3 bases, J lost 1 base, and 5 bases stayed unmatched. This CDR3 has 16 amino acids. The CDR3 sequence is CASSHYDRGGTDTQYF. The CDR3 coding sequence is TGCGCCAGCAGCCATTATGACAGGGGGGGCACAGATACGCAGTATTTT.

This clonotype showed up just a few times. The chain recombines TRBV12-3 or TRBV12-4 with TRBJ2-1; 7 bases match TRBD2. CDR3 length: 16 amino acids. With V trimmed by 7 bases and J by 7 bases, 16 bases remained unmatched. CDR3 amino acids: CASTPQGAGSGNEQFF. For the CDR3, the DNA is TGTGCCAGCACCCCCCAAGGAGCGGGGTCGGGGAATGAGCAGTTCTTC.

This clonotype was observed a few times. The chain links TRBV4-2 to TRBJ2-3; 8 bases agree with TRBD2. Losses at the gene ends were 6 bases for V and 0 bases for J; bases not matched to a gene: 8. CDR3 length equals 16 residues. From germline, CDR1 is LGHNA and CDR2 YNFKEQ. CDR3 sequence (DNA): TGTGCCAGCAGTTCCATACTAGCGGCTAGCACAGATACGCAGTATTTT. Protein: CASSSILAASTDTQYF.

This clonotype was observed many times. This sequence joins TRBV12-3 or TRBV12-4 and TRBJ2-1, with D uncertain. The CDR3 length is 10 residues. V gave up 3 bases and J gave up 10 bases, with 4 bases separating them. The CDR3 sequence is CASSFREQFF. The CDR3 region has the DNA TGTGCCAGCAGTTTCCGGGAGCAGTTCTTC.

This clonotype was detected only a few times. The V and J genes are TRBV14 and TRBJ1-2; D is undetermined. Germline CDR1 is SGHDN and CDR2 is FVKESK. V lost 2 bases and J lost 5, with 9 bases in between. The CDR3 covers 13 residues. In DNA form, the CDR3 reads TGTGCCAGCAGCCAACAAACGGATTATGGCTACACCTTC. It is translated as CASSQQTDYGYTF. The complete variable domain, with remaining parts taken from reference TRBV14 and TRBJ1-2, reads EAGVTQFPSHSVIEKGQTVTLRCDPISGHDNLYWYRRVMGKEIKFLLHFVKESKQDESGMPNNRFLAERTGGTYSTLKVQPAELEDSGVYFCASSQQTDYGYTFGSGTRLTVV.